One sample yielded the 24 T cell receptor beta chains listed below, sequenced in a study of tumor-infiltrating lymphocytes in primary liver carcinoma. Each 20-30 mg portion of unsorted bulk tissue served as the source for co-extraction of RNA and DNA. Using a constant-region primer together with ProtoScript II reverse transcriptase, TCR beta cDNA was made from 500 ng of total RNA. Researchers made the TCR beta libraries by running three nested multiplex PCR rounds with slightly modified ARM-PCR. TRBV1-TRBV30 forward and Cbeta reverse primers drove the first two approximately 10-cycle rounds. TCRdb ran MiXCR on the multiplex PCR reads and lists one entry per CDR3 protein. The sample contains tens of thousands of distinct CDR3 sequences, roughly 80% of which appear only once. Sequencing used tumor-adjacent normal liver tissue. All receptors come from a young woman with primary liver carcinoma and hepatitis B virus infection.

Comments on this clonotype: A read error may produce the germline difference seen at one junction end. This chain connects TRBV4-3 to TRBJ2-1, with TRBD2 as a possible D gene (6 bases). CDR1 is LGHNA, CDR2 YSLEER, per germline. The CDR3 loop spans 16 amino acids. DNA for the CDR3: TGCGCCAGTAGCCAAGATGCGGGAAACTCCTACAATGAGGAGTACTTC. Amino acid sequence: CASSQDAGNSYNEEYF.

In its sample, this clonotype was seen once. Mismatch with germline at one junction end may stem from a read error. The chain employs TRBV11-1 and TRBJ2-1; 11 bases are shared with TRBD2. The CDR3 length is 17 residues. Germline loops: CDR1 SGHAT, CDR2 FQDESV (reference sequence). The CDR3 bases are TGTGACAGCAATTCCGGGATTAGCGGGAGGGCCTATGATGAGCAGTTCTTC. Protein: CDSNSGISGRAYDEQFF.

This clonotype was detected a few times. V usage is TRBV20-1 and J usage is TRBJ2-2; D is ambiguous. The CDR3 runs to 11 residues. Germline V lookup: CDR1 DFQATT, CDR2 SNEGSKA (reference sequence). Trimming cost V 6 bases and J 8 bases, with 10 bases left between them. The CDR3 nucleotides read TGCAGTGCGACGACCGCGGGGGAGCTGTTTTTT. Translated, it gives CSATTAGELFF.

Notes on this clonotype: Because it lacks the conserved phenylalanine or tryptophan at the end, this CDR3 is likely a read error. The limits of the CDR3 on the DNA are not certain, so only TCRdb's listed CDR3 is given. This chain uses TRBV29-1 with TRBJ1-2; no check of the table's D call, TRBD1, against the DNA was made. The length of the CDR3 is 14 amino acids, counting both ends. Germline CDR1 is SQVTM and CDR2 is ANQGSEA. The CDR3 here is CSVVVRGGVYGYAS.

The CDR3 spells CASSPGTSKYNEQFF. DNA of the CDR3: TGTGCCAGCAGCCCCGGGACTAGCAAGTACAATGAGCAGTTCTTC. The chain recombines TRBV6-2 or TRBV6-3 with TRBJ2-1; 9 bases fit TRBD2. Germline loops: CDR1 MNHEY, CDR2 SVGEGT. V trimming: 6 bases; J trimming: 4 bases; junction bases outside the gene matches: 7. This CDR3 has 15 residues.

Points on this clonotype: The junction does not match germline at one end; this may be a read error. This chain uses TRBV28 with TRBJ2-1; possibly TRBD1 or TRBD2 for D (6 bases each). Germline loops: CDR1 MDHEN, CDR2 SYDVKM. The CDR3 length is 15 residues. CDR3 protein: CASSFGGVIPNGQFF. The CDR3 DNA sequence: TGTGCCAGCAGTTTCGGGGGCGTCATTCCCAATGGGCAGTTCTTC.

This clonotype was detected once. The CDR3 does not end in the conserved phenylalanine or tryptophan, so this is likely a read error. The V call is TRBV4-3, the J call TRBJ1-2; D is uncertain. This CDR3 comprises 14 residues. CDR1 is LGHNA and CDR2 is YSLEER in the germline V gene. CDR3 sequence reads: CASSAELDFYDYTL. CDR3 sequence (DNA): TGCGCCAGCAGCGCTGAGTTGGACTTCTATGACTACACCTTA.

Details on this clonotype: Since the CDR3 does not end with the conserved phenylalanine or tryptophan, this likely comes from a read error. This rearrangement joins TRBV11-2 to TRBJ2-1; D not resolved. Trimming removed 6 bases at V and 2 bases at J, with 11 bases between. Germline loops: CDR1 SGHAT, CDR2 FQNNGV. This CDR3 contains 14 residues. CDR3: CASSHRRAYNEQFL. CDR3 bases: TGTGCCAGCAGTCATCGACGGGCCTACAATGAGCAGTTCTTA.

This chain uses TRBV11-2 with TRBJ2-1; D gene uncertain. This CDR3 is 13 amino acids long. CDR1 SGHAT and CDR2 FQNNGV come from the germline V gene. Between the trimmed V and J ends, which lost 2 bases and 8 bases, there was a span of 10 bases. CDR3 in DNA: TGTGCCAGCAGCTTAAATTATGCCTATGAGCAGTTCTTC. Translated: CASSLNYAYEQFF.

In regard to this clonotype: One junction end disagrees with the germline gene, perhaps due to a read error. V and J are TRBV4-2 and TRBJ1-6; weak D call: TRBD1 (6 bases). The CDR3 consists of 16 residues. CDR1 LGHNA and CDR2 YNFKEQ come from the germline V gene. The CDR3 region is CATSHGQQTLGSPLHF. CDR3 coding DNA: TGTGCCACCAGCCATGGACAGCAAACCTTAGGTTCACCCCTCCACTTC.

V usage is TRBV29-1 and J usage is TRBJ2-5; no definite D call. Germline V gene sequence: CDR1 SQVTM, CDR2 ANQGSEA. Deletions cut 1 base from V and 1 base from J, with 16 bases between. This CDR3 spans 16 amino acids. This chain's CDR3 is CSVEVSRLAVQETQYF. CDR3 sequence (DNA): TGCAGCGTTGAAGTCTCCCGGTTAGCTGTCCAAGAGACCCAGTACTTC.

A word on this clonotype: Since the CDR3 does not end with the conserved phenylalanine or tryptophan, this likely comes from a read error. This chain joins TRBV4-1 and TRBJ2-7; D perhaps matches TRBD1 (6 bases). CDR1 is MGHRA, CDR2 YSYEKL, per germline. V was clipped by 1 base and J by 3 bases, with 13 bases between them. The CDR3 extends over 15 amino acids. This chain's CDR3 is CASSQVFRTDYEQYC. The CDR3 DNA is TGCGCCAGCAGCCAAGTCTTCAGGACAGACTACGAGCAGTACTGC.

Comment on this clonotype: One end of the junction is discordant with germline, which a read error may explain. V usage is TRBV11-2 and J usage is TRBJ2-1, with 9 nucleotides matching TRBD2. The CDR3 sequence is 17 residues long. Germline CDR1 reads SGHAT; CDR2 reads FQNNGV. CDR3 in amino acids: CAGSLGVSGSLFNEQFF. For the CDR3, the DNA is TGTGCCGGCAGCTTAGGGGTTAGCGGGAGTCTCTTCAATGAACAGTTCTTC.

The J gene is TRBJ1-1, the V gene TRBV7-3; TRBD1 is a possible D gene (6 bases). Germline V lookup: CDR1 SGHTA, CDR2 FQGTGA. V shed 5 bases and J shed 0 bases, with 13 bases lying between them. The CDR3 is 15 residues long. CDR3 loop: CASSAPTGLNTEAFF. The DNA for the CDR3 is TGTGCCAGCAGCGCGCCGACAGGACTGAACACTGAAGCTTTCTTT.

The genes are TRBV6-2 or TRBV6-3 and TRBJ2-1; the D gene is possibly TRBD1 (6 bases). The last part of the DNA fits TRBJ2-7 better; the J call may be wrong. There are 18 residues in the CDR3. CDR1 and CDR2 from the germline V gene are MNHEY and SVGEGT. DNA for the CDR3: TGTGCCAGCAGTCAGGGGCTAACAGGCCACCTTTTTAACAATGAGCAGTACTTC. This translates into CASSQGLTGHLFNNEQYF.

Remarks on this clonotype: A read error may produce the germline difference seen at one junction end. The chain couples TRBV11-2 to TRBJ1-2; tentative D call: TRBD1 (6 bases). Looked up from germline, CDR1 is SGHAT and CDR2 is FQNNGV. This CDR3 has 13 residues. As DNA, the CDR3 is TGTGTCAGCATTCAAGGGGGGAGTGGAGGCTACACCTTC. It is translated as CVSIQGGSGGYTF.

The CDR3 nucleotides are TGTGCCAGCTCACCCCGGGGCGGGGGCACTAATGAAAAACTGTTTTTT. The encoded protein is CASSPRGGGTNEKLFF. The genes are TRBV18 and TRBJ1-4; D perhaps matches TRBD1 (6 bases). Germline values: CDR1 KGHSH, CDR2 LQKENI. V lost 3 bases to trimming and J lost 2 bases, with 13 bases between them. CDR3 length: 16 residues.

This clonotype was counted many times. The germline gene is not matched at one end of the junction; a read error may be the cause. V and J are TRBV4-3 and TRBJ2-7, with TRBD2 matching over 10 bases. The V gene's germline CDR1 is LGHNA and CDR2 YSLEER. This CDR3 region has 18 residues. The CDR3 DNA reads TGCGCCAACAGCCAAGCTCCCCTCGAGACTAGCGGGTCGTACGAGCAGTACTTC. Translating it yields CANSQAPLETSGSYEQYF.

Note on this clonotype: Germline and junction disagree at one end, which may indicate a read error. The chain carries TRBV10-2 and TRBJ2-1; TRBD1 agrees at 7 bases. Per the germline V gene, CDR1 is WSHSY and CDR2 is SAAADI. CDR3 size: 13 residues. The CDR3 DNA follows: TGCGCCAGCGAGTCGGGACAGAACTATGAGGAGTTCTTC. This codes for CASESGQNYEEFF.

To note about this clonotype: At one end, the junction sequence differs from germline, possibly due to a read error. In nucleotides, the CDR3 is TGTGCCAGCTGTTACCCTTGGGAGCAGACCAAGTACTTC. It translates to CASCYPWEQTKYF. The chain uses TRBV6-2 or TRBV6-3 and TRBJ2-5, with D perhaps matching TRBD2 (5 bases). Germline CDR1 reads MNHEY; CDR2 reads SVGEGT. The CDR3 spans 13 residues.

About this clonotype: The junction departs from germline at one end; a sequencing error may be responsible. The rearrangement links TRBV11-3 to TRBJ1-1; D unresolved. Germline CDR1 and CDR2: SGHNT and YENEEA. This CDR3 has 13 amino acids. The CDR3 nucleotides read TGTGCCAGTTCTACAAGGCTGGCGGCTGAGGCTTTCTTT. As protein: CASSTRLAAEAFF.

V usage is TRBV4-1 and J usage is TRBJ2-5; D possibly corresponds to TRBD2 (6 bases). Germline loops: CDR1 MGHRA, CDR2 YSYEKL. This CDR3 contains 15 residues. V was shortened by 1 base and J by 2 bases, with 11 bases between the two germline ends. This chain's CDR3 is CASSQVTSRQETQYF. CDR3 coding DNA: TGCGCCAGCAGCCAAGTCACTAGCAGACAAGAGACCCAGTACTTC.

Concerning this clonotype: At one end the junction does not follow the germline gene, possibly because of a read error. The V call is TRBV6-2 or TRBV6-3, the J call TRBJ2-7; perhaps TRBD2 as D (5 bases). The CDR3 is made up of 14 amino acids. The germline gives CDR1 MNHEY, CDR2 SVGEGT. The CDR3: CASTTVEVSYKQYF. In nucleotides, the CDR3 is TGTGCCAGCACTACGGTGGAGGTATCCTACAAGCAGTACTTC.

The genes are TRBV11-2 and TRBJ1-1; D is possibly TRBD1 (6 bases). The germline V gene encodes CDR1 SGHAT and CDR2 FQNNGV. CDR3 length equals 11 residues. The CDR3 loop reads CTNSPGTEAFF. CDR3 in DNA: TGTACCAACAGTCCCGGGACAGAAGCTTTCTTT. Complete variable domain (other parts from reference TRBV11-2 and TRBJ1-1): EAGVAQSPRYKIIEKRQSVAFWCNPISGHATLYWYQQILGQGPKLLIQFQNNGVVDDSQLPKDRFSAERLKGVDSTLKIQPAKLEDSAVYLCTNSPGTEAFFGQGTRLTVV.